This T cell receptor beta chain was identified during a study of cytomegalovirus exposure and HLA in healthy donors. The wider study: As released early, the data held roughly 85 million unique TCRs from HLA-typed donors. Overall study findings and caveats: Researchers catalogued approximately 160 TCR beta chains as cytomegalovirus-associated.

The donors, nominally healthy at sampling, likely had unrecorded immune exposures. The CDR3 totals 14 residues. V was cut by 1 base and J by 4 bases, with 8 bases left in between. Germline assignment: CDR1 SGHRS and CDR2 YFSETQ. This PCR relied on a set of 60 Vbeta primers and 13 Jbeta primers. In the original processing: An analysis that came later counted roughly 87 million unique TCR beta chains, approximately 9.9 million shared. Some clones are missing from TCRdb's copy, which holds only in-frame ones; the method was immunoSEQ multiplex PCR. The V and J calls and clone size were taken over from that table, and D and trimming were inferred from the DNA. Counted here are tens of thousands of clones, approximately 86% occurring once; the ten biggest clones make up roughly a tenth. This clone was seen a single time. The antigen is undetermined.

This receptor was taken from a young woman in good health and CMV-seropositive. The gene calls are TRBV5-1 and TRBJ2-2; unclear D gene. Sequencing was performed on PBMCs. The CDR3 sequence is CASSLLERTGELFF. CDR3 sequence (DNA): TGCGCCAGCAGCTTGCTTGAGCGCACCGGGGAGCTGTTTTTT.